Listed here are 30 T cell receptor beta chains from one sample, sequenced in a study of CD8 T cells in ankylosing spondylitis. TCRdb re-analysed the 5' RACE reads in MiXCR, keeping a single row per CDR3 protein. The sample includes 300,000 to 350,000 distinct CDR3 sequences, roughly 15% seen only once; the top ten take approximately 0.99%. What was sequenced was blood, either unsorted or a sorted T cell fraction (not recorded which). These TCRs come from a male donor with ankylosing spondylitis or in good health (not recorded which).

The gene calls are TRBV3-1 and TRBJ1-5; D is undetermined. Looked up from germline, CDR1 is LGHDT and CDR2 is YNNKEL (reference sequence). The germline V and J ends were trimmed by 0 bases and 2 bases, with 8 bases remaining between them. The CDR3 runs 15 residues. The CDR3: CASSQDLRGNQPQHF. CDR3 in DNA: TGTGCCAGCAGCCAAGATTTAAGGGGCAATCAGCCCCAGCATTTT. Combining the CDR3 with reference TRBV3-1 and TRBJ1-5 gives the whole variable domain DTAVSQTPKYLVTQMGNDKSIKCEQNLGHDTMYWYKQDSKKFLKIMFSYNNKELIINETVPNRFSPKSPDKAHLNLHINSLELGDSAVYFCASSQDLRGNQPQHFGDGTRLSIL.

The gene calls are TRBV29-1 and TRBJ2-1; 12 nucleotides match TRBD1. This CDR3 region has 13 residues. Germline loops: CDR1 SQVTM, CDR2 ANQGSEA. The ends lost 7 bases at V and 10 bases at J; junction bases unmatched: 8. The CDR3 nucleotides are TGCAGCGAGGGGACGGGACAGGGGGCCGAGCAGTTCTTC. Its protein product is CSEGTGQGAEQFF.

V is TRBV10-3 and J is TRBJ2-7, with a possible D match to TRBD2 (5 bases). Germline V gives CDR1 ENHRY, CDR2 SYGVKD. This CDR3 is 13 amino acids long. The germline V and J ends were trimmed by 7 bases and 2 bases, with 12 bases remaining between them. The CDR3 nucleotides read TGTGCCATCACCTCCGGGATTACCTACGAGCAGTACTTC. It is translated as CAITSGITYEQYF.

The rearrangement joins TRBV5-1 to TRBJ2-7; TRBD2 aligns across 9 bases. Germline V CDR1 and CDR2: SGHRS, YFSETQ. This CDR3 is built from 14 residues. J was trimmed by 2 bases and V by 6 bases; bases with no gene match: 6. The CDR3 here is CASKAGGPTYEQYF. The CDR3 DNA sequence: TGCGCCAGCAAGGCGGGAGGGCCCACCTACGAGCAGTACTTC.

The V call is TRBV30, the J call TRBJ2-1; D might be TRBD1 (7 bases). The V gene lost 2 bases and the J gene lost 1 base, with 12 bases spanning the gap. The CDR3 has 15 residues. Germline V gene sequence: CDR1 GTSNPN, CDR2 SVGIG (reference sequence). The CDR3 nucleotides are TGTGCCTGGAGTAGGAGGGGGCCGTCCTACAATGAGCAGTTCTTC. Its translation: CAWSRRGPSYNEQFF.

The V gene is TRBV20-1, the J gene TRBJ2-2; 7 bases agree with TRBD2. The junction had 4 bases not matched to a gene; V was cut back by 6 bases and J by 3 bases. The CDR3 sequence is 13 residues long. Per germline, CDR1 DFQATT and CDR2 SNEGSKA (reference sequence). The CDR3 DNA sequence: TGCAGTGCCCAGCGGGGAGACACCGGGGAGCTGTTTTTT. This sequence encodes CSAQRGDTGELFF.

This clonotype was seen only a few times. The chain links TRBV5-1 to TRBJ2-3; the match to TRBD2 covers 9 bases. After removal of 4 bases from V and 2 bases from J, the junction contained 14 bases not matched to a gene. The CDR3 extends over 18 amino acids. Germline-derived CDR1 and CDR2 are SGHRS and YFSETQ. The CDR3 reads CASSTTALGLADTDTQYF. DNA of the CDR3: TGCGCCAGCAGCACCACTGCTTTGGGACTAGCCGACACAGATACGCAGTATTTT.

The chain carries TRBV12-3 or TRBV12-4 and TRBJ2-3; unclear D gene. This CDR3 spans 14 amino acids. V was clipped by 2 bases and J by 6 bases, with 12 bases between them. The CDR3 reads CASSLSARVDTQYF. Written as DNA, the CDR3 is TGTGCCAGCAGTTTATCGGCCCGGGTGGATACGCAGTATTTT.

This clonotype occurred a few times. This rearrangement joins TRBV3-1 to TRBJ2-5; TRBD2 matches at 12 bases. V dropped 5 bases and J dropped 3; count of bases not matched to a gene: 4. Germline values: CDR1 LGHDT, CDR2 YNNKEL (reference sequence). CDR3 size: 15 residues. CDR3 bases: TGTGCCAGCAGCTCACGGACTAGCGGGAAAGAGACCCAGTACTTC. This gives the protein CASSSRTSGKETQYF.

This clonotype was counted at least ten times. The rearrangement joins TRBV5-1 to TRBJ1-1; no reliable D call. This CDR3 is built from 13 residues. Germline V gene data show CDR1 as SGHRS and CDR2 as YFSETQ. V shed 3 bases and J shed 3 bases, with 9 bases lying between them. In DNA form, the CDR3 reads TGCGCCAGCAGCTACCAGCAGGACACTGAAGCTTTCTTT. It encodes CASSYQQDTEAFF.

V is TRBV20-1 and J is TRBJ1-1, with D unresolved. This CDR3 contains 13 residues. Germline V gives CDR1 DFQATT, CDR2 SNEGSKA (reference sequence). V was pared by 4 bases and J by 3 bases, with 12 bases between. The CDR3: CSAIPYTDTEAFF. In DNA, the CDR3 is TGCAGTGCTATACCCTACACGGACACTGAAGCTTTCTTT.

J is TRBJ2-1 and V is TRBV9; 12 bases match TRBD2. The CDR3 is 15 amino acids. The ends lost 4 bases at V and 15 bases at J; junction bases unmatched: 14. The germline CDR1 and CDR2 sequences are SGDLS and YYNGEE. The CDR3 is CASSPMGLAGPERFF. The CDR3 coding sequence is TGTGCCAGCAGCCCCATGGGACTAGCGGGCCCAGAACGGTTCTTC.

The chain joins TRBV7-8 to TRBJ2-2; D ambiguous. V lost 2 bases and J lost 0, with 7 bases in between. CDR3 length: 15 amino acids. Germline CDR1 reads SGHVS; CDR2 reads FQNEAQ. The CDR3: CASSLLFANTGELFF. In DNA, the CDR3 is TGTGCCAGCAGCTTACTGTTCGCGAACACCGGGGAGCTGTTTTTT.

The V call is TRBV11-3, the J call TRBJ1-6; 10 bases match TRBD1. Germline V gene lookup returns CDR1 SGHNT and CDR2 YENEEA. CDR3 length equals 15 residues. V trimming: 5 bases; J trimming: 3 bases; junction bases outside the gene matches: 1. The CDR3 DNA reads TGTGCCAGCAGCGGACAGGGGGGCTATAATTCACCCCTCCACTTT. Its protein product is CASSGQGGYNSPLHF.

Here the CDR3 reads CASSGGRGPQYF. CDR3 DNA sequence: TGTGCCAGCAGTGGGGGTCGAGGACCGCAGTACTTC. The chain uses TRBV25-1 and TRBJ2-7, with D unresolved. The CDR3 is made up of 12 amino acids. Trimming stripped 4 bases from V and 9 bases from J, with 13 bases between. Germline CDR1 and CDR2: MGHDK and SYGVNS.

This clonotype was detected a few times. The chain is built from TRBV6-1 and TRBJ2-2; no reliable D call. Trimming removed 5 bases from V and 3 bases from J, with 16 bases in between. CDR1 and CDR2 (germline): MNHNS, SASEGT. This CDR3 is built from 16 residues. For the CDR3, the DNA is TGTGCCAGCAGTCCAACGACGGTGGCGGACACCGGGGAGCTGTTTTTT. Its protein product is CASSPTTVADTGELFF.

In this sample, this clonotype turned up a few times. The V call is TRBV12-3 or TRBV12-4, the J call TRBJ1-1, with 7 bases aligning to TRBD1. J lost 4 bases, V lost 6 bases, and 5 bases had no gene match. This CDR3 comprises 13 residues. The CDR3 DNA is TGTGCCAGCAGACTAACAGGGGTCACTGAAGCTTTCTTT. Its translation is CASRLTGVTEAFF.

This clonotype has only a few counts. The chain recombines TRBV5-1 with TRBJ2-3; D not resolved. The CDR3 has 15 amino acids. The germline V gene encodes CDR1 SGHRS and CDR2 YFSETQ. V lost 0 bases and J lost 4, with 12 bases in between. CDR3 protein: CASSLGSALADTQYF. The CDR3 DNA reads as TGCGCCAGCAGCTTGGGATCGGCTCTGGCAGATACGCAGTATTTT.

The chain uses TRBV5-6 and TRBJ2-2, with 7 positions matching TRBD2. The CDR3 has 13 residues. Germline CDR1 reads SGHDT; CDR2 reads YYEEEE. With V trimmed by 7 bases and J by 4 bases, 4 bases remained unmatched. The CDR3 protein is CASRDYLTGELFF. The CDR3 DNA is TGTGCCAGCCGGGACTACCTCACCGGGGAGCTGTTTTTT.

This clonotype has a handful of counts. The rearrangement joins TRBV6-5 to TRBJ2-5; D remains unclear. CDR1 and CDR2 (germline): MNHEY, SVGAGI. CDR3 length equals 13 residues. Trimming pared 2 bases from V and 3 bases from J, leaving 7 bases between. CDR3 DNA: TGTGCCAGCAGTTACGGTCAGGAAGAGACCCAGTACTTC. This translates into CASSYGQEETQYF.

A single count supports this clonotype. The rearrangement links TRBV18 to TRBJ1-1; D gene unclear. Germline V gene lookup returns CDR1 KGHSH and CDR2 LQKENI. This CDR3 contains 15 residues. V dropped 1 base and J dropped 0 bases, with 9 bases sitting between them. The CDR3 loop is CASSPQKTLNTEAFF. DNA for the CDR3: TGTGCCAGCTCACCACAGAAAACATTGAACACTGAAGCTTTCTTT.

V is TRBV12-3 or TRBV12-4 and J is TRBJ2-3; D gene unclear. The V end lost 1 base, the J end lost 4 bases, and 6 bases lay between the germline ends. CDR3 length: 13 residues. Here the CDR3 reads CASSLELADTQYF. The CDR3 nucleotides are TGTGCCAGCAGTTTAGAGTTGGCAGATACGCAGTATTTT.

The table lists this clonotype with a few counts. DNA of the CDR3: TGTGCCATCAGTGATGAGGGGGGAGGATATGGCTACACCTTC. This codes for CAISDEGGGYGYTF. The chain couples TRBV10-3 to TRBJ1-2, with TRBD1 as a possible D gene (6 bases). Germline V CDR1 and CDR2: ENHRY, SYGVKD. V shed 3 bases and J shed 5 bases, with 13 bases lying between them. This CDR3 spans 14 amino acids.

In DNA, the CDR3 is TGTGCCAGCAGTTTCGACAGGGGTGGTGGGTACACCTACGAGCAGTACTTC. Translation gives CASSFDRGGGYTYEQYF. The chain combines TRBV12-3 or TRBV12-4 with TRBJ2-7; 8 bases align to TRBD1. The CDR3 runs to 17 residues. The V and J ends lost 3 bases and 2 bases, in that order; junction bases with no gene match: 12.

This clonotype was seen more than once but under ten times. This rearrangement joins TRBV4-2 to TRBJ2-3; D is possibly TRBD2 (5 bases). Trimming stripped 1 base from V and 6 bases from J, with 17 bases between. Per germline, CDR1 LGHNA and CDR2 YNFKEQ. There are 16 residues in the CDR3. CDR3 protein: CASSQGGLGGGDTQYF. DNA of the CDR3: TGTGCCAGCAGCCAAGGCGGACTGGGCGGCGGGGATACGCAGTATTTT.

The chain has TRBV11-1 and TRBJ1-4, with a tentative D call TRBD1 (5 bases). Germline V lookup: CDR1 SGHAT, CDR2 FQDESV (reference sequence). Trimming stripped 1 base from V and 0 bases from J, with 15 bases between. This CDR3 is 18 amino acids long. This CDR3 reads CASSLGQLQHSTNEKLFF. CDR3 coding DNA: TGTGCCAGCAGCTTAGGACAGCTTCAGCACTCAACTAATGAAAAACTGTTTTTT. Supplemented by reference TRBV11-1 and TRBJ1-4, the full variable domain reads EAEVAQSPRYKITEKSQAVAFWCDPISGHATLYWYRQILGQGPELLVQFQDESVVDDSQLPKDRFSAERLKGVDSTLKIQPAELGDSAMYLCASSLGQLQHSTNEKLFFGSGTQLSVL.

The chain carries TRBV25-1 and TRBJ2-3; D unclear. Per the germline V gene, CDR1 is MGHDK and CDR2 is SYGVNS. The V gene lost 11 bases and the J gene lost 4 bases, with 7 bases spanning the gap. The CDR3 sequence is 10 residues long. The CDR3, as DNA: TGTGCCCCCCGGGCAGATACGCAGTATTTT. Its protein product is CAPRADTQYF.

This clonotype was detected a few times. This rearrangement joins TRBV11-2 to TRBJ2-1; the D call may be TRBD1 or TRBD2 (7 bases each). Trimming removed 7 bases from V and 8 bases from J, with 24 bases in between. CDR1 SGHAT and CDR2 FQNNGV come from the germline V gene. This CDR3 comprises 16 residues. Here the CDR3 reads CASNSGGGEIKDEQFF. The CDR3 region has the DNA TGTGCCAGCAACTCAGGGGGGGGCGAAATTAAGGATGAGCAGTTCTTC.

The rearrangement joins TRBV5-4 to TRBJ2-3; possibly TRBD2 for D (7 bases). CDR1 and CDR2 (germline): SGHNT, YYREEE (reference sequence). The CDR3 covers 15 residues. V was trimmed by 2 bases and J by 2 bases, leaving 12 bases between them. The DNA for the CDR3 is TGTGCCAGCAGCTTACAGGGACTAAACACAGATACGCAGTATTTT. Its protein product is CASSLQGLNTDTQYF.

This clonotype was found many times. The chain is built from TRBV29-1 and TRBJ2-3, with D possibly TRBD2 on 7 matching bases. Per germline, CDR1 SQVTM and CDR2 ANQGSEA. The CDR3 has 13 amino acids. V was shortened by 7 bases and J by 2 bases, with 13 bases between the two germline ends. The CDR3 nucleotides are TGCAGCGCCCTGGGGGGGGCCACAGATACGCAGTATTTT. Its translation is CSALGGATDTQYF.